Listed here are 15 T cell receptor beta chains from one sample, sequenced in a study of T cell repertoires in cytomegalovirus infection. Each CDR3 protein is one row after TCRdb ran MiXCR on the reads. The sample contains around 300,000 distinct CDR3 sequences, 25% of which appear only once. Input material: PBMCs. The source is a human donor in good health (CMV status not recorded). Some clones in this sample may be carry-over from other donors' samples.

On this clonotype: The CDR3 does not close with the conserved phenylalanine or tryptophan, likely indicating a read error. The chain has TRBV6-6 and TRBJ1-6; 8 bases match TRBD1. The J segment lost 3 bases and the V segment lost 7 bases, leaving 5 bases of the junction unmatched. The CDR3 sequence is 15 residues long. Germline CDR1 MNHNY, CDR2 SVGAGI (reference sequence). DNA of the CDR3: TGTGCCAGCAAAGACAGGGGAATCTATAATTCACCCCTCCACTTA. It specifies CASKDRGIYNSPLHL.

This clonotype turned up a few times. This chain uses TRBV30 with TRBJ2-3, with D tentatively TRBD1 (6 bases). V gave up 5 bases and J gave up 2 bases, with 11 bases separating them. Per the germline V gene, CDR1 is GTSNPN and CDR2 is SVGIG (reference sequence). This CDR3 region has 13 residues. CDR3 sequence: CAWSQGNTDTQYF. The CDR3 nucleotides read TGTGCCTGGTCCCAGGGGAACACAGATACGCAGTATTTT.

This clonotype turned up a few times. The chain couples TRBV7-8 to TRBJ2-1; the D is unclear. Germline V lookup: CDR1 SGHVS, CDR2 FQNEAQ. The CDR3 has 15 amino acids. V lost 5 bases to trimming and J lost 9 bases, with 20 bases between them. The CDR3 loop is CASSSSRSRHGEQFF. In DNA, the CDR3 is TGTGCCAGCAGCAGCTCACGGAGCCGGCATGGTGAGCAGTTCTTC.

The genes are TRBV5-4 and TRBJ1-1, with D maybe TRBD1 (5 bases). The CDR3 sequence is 17 residues long. V lost 4 bases and J lost 2, with 21 bases in between. CDR1 and CDR2 from the germline V gene are SGHNT and YYREEE (reference sequence). CDR3 bases: TGTGCCAGCAGCCCGGGGTGGGGGGGAGGGCAAAACACTGAAGCTTTCTTT. Translation gives CASSPGWGGGQNTEAFF. The full variable domain, rest sourced from reference TRBV5-4 and TRBJ1-1, is ETGVTQSPTHLIKTRGQQVTLRCSSQSGHNTVSWYQQALGQGPQFIFQYYREEENGRGNFPPRFSGLQFPNYSSELNVNALELDDSALYLCASSPGWGGGQNTEAFFGQGTRLTVV.

There are a few counts of this clonotype. The rearrangement uses TRBV28 and TRBJ2-4; 10 bases agree with TRBD1. Germline trimming cut 5 bases from V and 11 bases from J; bases unmatched to any gene: 18. In germline, CDR1 is MDHEN, CDR2 SYDVKM. The CDR3 consists of 17 residues. The CDR3 is CASSKGPGTGVPKVQYF. The CDR3 nucleotides read TGTGCCAGCAGTAAGGGGCCGGGGACAGGGGTCCCCAAGGTTCAGTACTTC. Variable domain in full (rest from reference TRBV28 and TRBJ2-4): DVKVTQSSRYLVKRTGEKVFLECVQDMDHENMFWYRQDPGLGLRLIYFSYDVKMKEKGDIPEGYSVSREKKERFSLILESASTNQTSMYLCASSKGPGTGVPKVQYFGAGTRLSVL.

This clonotype has a handful of counts. The chain is built from TRBV12-3 or TRBV12-4 and TRBJ2-7, with D unclear. V was shortened by 5 bases and J by 3 bases, with 11 bases between the two germline ends. CDR3 length: 13 amino acids. The CDR3 DNA is TGTGCCAGCAGTCCCACTCGGAACTACGAGCAGTACTTC. Its protein is CASSPTRNYEQYF.

This clonotype occurred many times. The chain carries TRBV20-1 and TRBJ1-1, with 7 bases lining up with TRBD1. Germline lookup yields CDR1 DFQATT and CDR2 SNEGSKA (reference sequence). Losses at the gene ends were 6 bases for V and 5 bases for J; bases not matched to a gene: 12. The CDR3 totals 14 residues. CDR3 nucleotides: TGCAGTGCCGGGGCCGACAGGGCCGATACTGAAGCTTTCTTT. This gives the protein CSAGADRADTEAFF.

The chain links TRBV19 to TRBJ2-1; D is uncertain. V dropped 7 bases and J dropped 0 bases, with 7 bases sitting between them. CDR3 size: 13 residues. Germline V gives CDR1 LNHDA, CDR2 SQIVND (reference sequence). The CDR3 loop reads CASMAYSYNEQFF. In DNA form, the CDR3 reads TGTGCCAGTATGGCTTACTCCTACAATGAGCAGTTCTTC.

V usage is TRBV6-1 and J usage is TRBJ1-5; TRBD1 matches at 8 bases. The germline V gene has CDR1 MNHNS and CDR2 SASEGT. The CDR3 length is 14 residues. V was clipped by 7 bases and J by 4 bases; unmatched bases: 6. This CDR3 is CASILGTGNQPQHF. CDR3 nucleotide sequence: TGTGCCAGCATCCTGGGGACAGGTAATCAGCCCCAGCATTTT.

The chain employs TRBV11-2 and TRBJ2-7; 9 positions agree with TRBD2. Per the germline V gene, CDR1 is SGHAT and CDR2 is FQNNGV. With V trimmed by 1 base and J by 2 bases, 3 bases remained unmatched. This CDR3 is built from 15 residues. The CDR3 is CASSLASSGAYEQYF. Written as DNA, the CDR3 is TGTGCCAGCAGCTTAGCTTCTAGCGGGGCCTACGAGCAGTACTTC.

This clonotype showed up many times. The V and J genes are TRBV7-2 and TRBJ1-3; tentative D call: TRBD1 (5 bases). The germline V gene encodes CDR1 SGHTA and CDR2 FQGNSA. The CDR3 consists of 15 residues. Trimming removed 2 bases at V and 6 bases at J, with 14 bases between. The CDR3 sequence: CASSLTGPLSNTIYF. The CDR3 coding sequence is TGTGCCAGCAGCTTAACAGGCCCGCTCTCAAACACCATATATTTT.

This clonotype showed up just a few times. The rearrangement uses TRBV12-3 or TRBV12-4 and TRBJ1-2; no reliable D call. The CDR3 loop spans 14 amino acids. Trimming shortened V by 2 bases and J by 4 bases, and 11 bases separated the two germline ends. DNA of the CDR3: TGTGCCAGCAGTTTAATGGCTCTGGGCTATGGCTACACCTTC. This sequence encodes CASSLMALGYGYTF.

The chain joins TRBV6-2 or TRBV6-3 to TRBJ2-7; D may be TRBD1 or TRBD2 (5 bases each). The CDR3 has 15 amino acids. Germline lookup yields CDR1 MNHEY and CDR2 SVGEGT. Trimming cost V 0 bases and J 6 bases, with 15 bases left between them. DNA of the CDR3: TGTGCCAGCAGTTACTCGACCAGGGAGTTCGCCGAGCAGTACTTC. Amino acid sequence: CASSYSTREFAEQYF.

This chain links TRBV28 with TRBJ1-1; D is uncertain. Germline V gene lookup returns CDR1 MDHEN and CDR2 SYDVKM. The CDR3 loop spans 13 amino acids. Trimming removed 7 bases at V and 1 base at J, with 10 bases between. CDR3 in amino acids: CASTWVWNTEAFF. The CDR3 DNA reads TGTGCCAGCACCTGGGTGTGGAACACTGAAGCTTTCTTT. Looking up the rest from reference TRBV28 and TRBJ1-1 gives the full variable domain: DVKVTQSSRYLVKRTGEKVFLECVQDMDHENMFWYRQDPGLGLRLIYFSYDVKMKEKGDIPEGYSVSREKKERFSLILESASTNQTSMYLCASTWVWNTEAFFGQGTRLTVV.

This clonotype has only a few counts. This sequence joins TRBV19 and TRBJ1-6; the D is unclear. Per germline, CDR1 LNHDA and CDR2 SQIVND (reference sequence). Trimming took 3 bases from V and 4 from J, leaving 13 bases between them. CDR3 length equals 16 residues. The CDR3 DNA is TGTGCCAGTAGTATTGAGGTCGCCAGGTATAATTCACCCCTCCACTTT. Translation gives CASSIEVARYNSPLHF.